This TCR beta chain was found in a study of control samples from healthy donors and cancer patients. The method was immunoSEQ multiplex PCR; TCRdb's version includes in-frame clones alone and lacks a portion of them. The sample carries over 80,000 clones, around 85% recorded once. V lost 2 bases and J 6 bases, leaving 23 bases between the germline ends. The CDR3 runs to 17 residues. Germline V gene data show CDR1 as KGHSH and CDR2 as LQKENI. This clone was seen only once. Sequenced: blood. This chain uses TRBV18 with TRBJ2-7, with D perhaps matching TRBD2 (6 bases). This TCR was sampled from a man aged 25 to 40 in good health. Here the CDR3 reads CASSPSGGAIAEGEQYF. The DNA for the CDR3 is TGTGCCAGCTCACCATCTGGCGGGGCTATCGCAGAAGGCGAGCAGTACTTC.